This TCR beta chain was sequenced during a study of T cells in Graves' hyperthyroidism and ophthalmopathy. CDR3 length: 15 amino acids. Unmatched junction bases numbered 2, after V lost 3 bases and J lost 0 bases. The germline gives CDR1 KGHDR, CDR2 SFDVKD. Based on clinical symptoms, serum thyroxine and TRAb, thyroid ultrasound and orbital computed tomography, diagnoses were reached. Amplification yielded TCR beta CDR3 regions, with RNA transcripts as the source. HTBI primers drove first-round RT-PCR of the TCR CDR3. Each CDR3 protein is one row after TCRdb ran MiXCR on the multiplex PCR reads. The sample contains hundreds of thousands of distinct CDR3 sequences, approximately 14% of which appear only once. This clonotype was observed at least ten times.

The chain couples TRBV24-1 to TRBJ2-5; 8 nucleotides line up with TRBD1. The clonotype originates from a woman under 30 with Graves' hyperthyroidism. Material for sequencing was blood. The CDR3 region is CATSDAGGHQETQYF. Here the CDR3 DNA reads TGTGCCACCAGTGATGCAGGGGGCCACCAAGAGACCCAGTACTTC.